This entry features one T cell receptor beta chain sequence. Its antigen is unidentified. In germline, CDR1 is MNHEY, CDR2 SVGEGT. The CDR3 contains 14 residues. Unmatched junction bases numbered 4, after V lost 2 bases and J lost 3 bases. The data stem from a study of response to subunit inactivated influenza vaccine. TCRdb recomputed calls from the RT-PCR reads with MiXCR, one row per CDR3 protein. The sample holds approximately 530,000 distinct CDR3 sequences; less than 8% are singletons and the top ten take 10% to 15%. Study conclusions and caveats: Authors suggested each seasonal flu vaccination may recruit only limited numbers of new T cells.

The receptor was isolated from a man aged 45-69 years who received an inactivated influenza vaccine. Sequencing was performed on PBMCs from blood, taken about 23 months after vaccination. V and J are TRBV6-2 or TRBV6-3 and TRBJ2-7, with 7 bases identical to TRBD1. DNA for the CDR3: TGTGCCAGCAGTTACAAGGGACAGCACTACGAGCAGTACTTC. Its translation is CASSYKGQHYEQYF.